What follows describes a single T cell receptor beta chain. Its matching antigen is unknown. These data belong to a study of blood T cells in healthy people across ages. The CDR3 has 13 amino acids. Germline CDR1 reads SGHRS; CDR2 reads YFSETQ. The V and J ends lost 3 bases and 11 bases respectively, with 17 bases between them. Study-level points and caveats: Higher diversity and more naive CD4+ cells were features of long-lived donors, compared to aged donors. Observed TCR beta diversity showed a strong correlation with the percentage of naive T cells as measured by flow cytometry.

Through a sample-barcoded 5' primer and a J-beta primer mix, a second PCR was run for roughly 7 to 12 cycles. Unique molecular identifiers of 12 random nucleotides labeled each cDNA. TCRdb called the 5' RACE reads again in MiXCR, with one record for every CDR3 protein. The sample shows roughly 2 million distinct CDR3 sequences, about 50% of them seen only once. The source material was blood. This TCR was recovered from a woman aged 40-49 years in good health. This sequence joins TRBV5-1 and TRBJ2-5, with unresolved D. The DNA for the CDR3 is TGCGCCAGCAGCTCGTACGAATACAATGAGCAGTACTTC. Protein product: CASSSYEYNEQYF.